The 10 T cell receptor beta chains listed next were all sequenced from one sample in a study of shared clonotypes between healthy human individuals. The repertoire was sequenced with immunoSEQ multiplex PCR; TCRdb's copy has only in-frame clones and lacks some. The top ten clones hold 1.5% to 2% of a sample with 550,000 to 700,000 clones, about 80% of them seen once. The sequencing sample was made of memory CD4+ T cells sorted from blood. Noted subset: CD45RA-negative fraction. The source is a young woman in good health.

The chain links TRBV7-8 to TRBJ1-2, with 7 bases fitting TRBD1. Germline CDR1 SGHVS, CDR2 FQNEAQ. Trimming took 5 bases from V and 3 from J; bases not matched to a gene: 6. The CDR3 is 14 amino acids. In DNA, the CDR3 is TGTGCCAGCAGCCCCCGGGACAGTTACTATGGCTACACCTTC. Protein: CASSPRDSYYGYTF.

The sample holds a few counts of this clone. The chain carries TRBV28 and TRBJ2-1, with TRBD1 as a possible D gene (6 bases). V was clipped by 2 bases and J by 4 bases, with 12 bases between them. The CDR3 totals 15 residues. Germline values: CDR1 MDHEN, CDR2 SYDVKM. CDR3 region: CASSLRGTLYNEQFF. The CDR3 DNA reads as TGTGCCAGCAGTTTAAGGGGGACCCTTTACAATGAGCAGTTCTTC. Variable domain in full (rest from reference TRBV28 and TRBJ2-1): DVKVTQSSRYLVKRTGEKVFLECVQDMDHENMFWYRQDPGLGLRLIYFSYDVKMKEKGDIPEGYSVSREKKERFSLILESASTNQTSMYLCASSLRGTLYNEQFFGPGTRLTVL.

The V gene is TRBV5-1, the J gene TRBJ2-1; 11 positions agree with TRBD2. The V and J ends lost 4 bases and 5 bases, in that order; junction bases with no gene match: 5. Germline V gene data show CDR1 as SGHRS and CDR2 as YFSETQ. The CDR3 loop spans 15 amino acids. This CDR3 is CASSGGTSGNNEQFF. Written as DNA, the CDR3 is TGCGCCAGCAGCGGGGGGACTAGCGGTAACAATGAGCAGTTCTTC.

This clone was observed a few times. V usage is TRBV4-1 and J usage is TRBJ2-7, with D perhaps being TRBD1 or TRBD2 (5 bases each). Trimming removed 0 bases at V and 4 bases at J, with 13 bases between. The CDR3 runs to 15 residues. Germline-derived CDR1 and CDR2 are MGHRA and YSYEKL. In DNA, the CDR3 is TGCGCCAGCAGCCAAGAATGGGACGGCCCGTACGAGCAGTACTTC. Protein product: CASSQEWDGPYEQYF.

V is TRBV28 and J is TRBJ2-7; 13 bases match TRBD2. This CDR3 is 16 amino acids long. The germline gives CDR1 MDHEN, CDR2 SYDVKM. J gave up 2 bases and V 1 base, and 2 bases lay outside the gene matches. CDR3 in DNA: TGTGCCAGCAGTTTATCCGGGACTAGCGGGGCCTACGAGCAGTACTTC. The encoded protein is CASSLSGTSGAYEQYF.

This clone is a singleton in its sample. The CDR3, as DNA: TGTGCCAGTAGTATGAAAGTGCTAGCGGGAGGCTACGAGCAGTACTTC. Its translation: CASSMKVLAGGYEQYF. The V call is TRBV19, the J call TRBJ2-7; 11 nucleotides line up with TRBD2. V trimming: 3 bases; J trimming: 3 bases; junction bases outside the gene matches: 7. From germline, CDR1 is LNHDA and CDR2 SQIVND (reference sequence). The CDR3 has 16 amino acids.

This clone was observed at least ten times. The V call is TRBV5-1, the J call TRBJ2-1, with D possibly TRBD2 on 6 matching bases. Deletions cut 0 bases from V and 6 bases from J, with 22 bases between. Germline V gene sequence: CDR1 SGHRS, CDR2 YFSETQ. The CDR3 is made up of 18 amino acids. The CDR3 region has the DNA TGCGCCAGCAGCTTGGTACCAAGCGGGCCAGTTGGGGGCAATGAGCAGTTCTTC. Translated: CASSLVPSGPVGGNEQFF. The variable domain in full, with the rest retrieved from reference TRBV5-1 and TRBJ2-1, is KAGVTQTPRYLIKTRGQQVTLSCSPISGHRSVSWYQQTPGQGLQFLFEYFSETQRNKGNFPGRFSGRQFSNSRSEMNVSTLELGDSALYLCASSLVPSGPVGGNEQFFGPGTRLTVL.

The genes are TRBV7-9 and TRBJ2-1; 11 nucleotides line up with TRBD2. The CDR3 extends over 15 amino acids. Germline V CDR1 and CDR2: SEHNR, FQNEAQ (reference sequence). With V trimmed by 3 bases and J by 8 bases, 6 bases remained unmatched. This CDR3 reads CASSFSSGRTYEQFF. The CDR3 DNA reads as TGTGCCAGCAGCTTCTCTAGCGGGAGGACCTATGAGCAGTTCTTC.

V gene TRBV28 combines with J gene TRBJ1-4; D is possibly TRBD1 (6 bases). Germline CDR1 reads MDHEN; CDR2 reads SYDVKM. Trimming took 8 bases from V and 8 from J, leaving 15 bases between them. The CDR3 has 13 amino acids. The CDR3 spells CASGPLTGEKLFF. The CDR3 coding sequence is TGTGCCAGCGGCCCCCTCACAGGGGAAAAACTGTTTTTT.

V and J are TRBV29-1 and TRBJ2-1, with 11 bases identical to TRBD2. In germline, CDR1 is SQVTM, CDR2 ANQGSEA. Trimming removed 7 bases from V and 7 bases from J; junction bases left unmatched: 12. The CDR3 length is 15 residues. CDR3 sequence (DNA): TGCAGCGCCCCTATAGCGGGAGGGTATAGAAATGAGCAGTTCTTC. It yields the protein CSAPIAGGYRNEQFF.